These 28 T cell receptor beta chains originate from one sample sequenced in a study of T cell changes during pregnancy in multiple sclerosis (dated by TCRdb to between 2017 and 2020). The library relied on the immunoSEQ multiplex PCR assay. TCRdb mirrors the immuneACCESS table, restricted to in-frame sequences. Some clones are absent from its copies; in checked studies, under half trace to an unresolved V gene, and the reason for the others is unknown. The sample table shows 35,000 to 40,000 clones, and under 95% are seen once. The top ten hold roughly 5% of the sample. Sequencing was performed on CD8+ T cells from peripheral blood mononuclear cells, taken in the third trimester of pregnancy. These receptors came from a female donor with multiple sclerosis, enrolled in a pregnancy study.

The chain is built from TRBV11-2 and TRBJ2-1; TRBD2 matches 9 bases. The CDR3 length is 17 residues. V trimming: 4 bases; J trimming: 6 bases; junction bases outside the gene matches: 13. Germline assignment: CDR1 SGHAT and CDR2 FQNNGV. CDR3 DNA sequence: TGTGCCAGCAGCTCACGTGGGCGGGAGGGCCCCCTCAATGAGCAGTTCTTC. Its translation: CASSSRGREGPLNEQFF.

This chain links TRBV5-6 with TRBJ2-7; D unclear. V was clipped by 2 bases and J by 4 bases, with 19 bases between them. Germline CDR1 SGHDT, CDR2 YYEEEE. CDR3 length: 16 amino acids. The chain's CDR3 is CASSLKAGSDLYEQYF. The CDR3 DNA follows: TGTGCCAGCAGCTTAAAGGCCGGGTCGGATTTATACGAGCAGTACTTC. Supplemented by reference TRBV5-6 and TRBJ2-7, the full variable domain reads DAGVTQSPTHLIKTRGQQVTLRCSPKSGHDTVSWYQQALGQGPQFIFQYYEEEERQRGNFPDRFSGHQFPNYSSELNVNALLLGDSALYLCASSLKAGSDLYEQYFGPGTRLTVT.

This clone appeared once. The chain employs TRBV29-1 and TRBJ2-1, with 9 bases matching TRBD2. The CDR3 covers 15 residues. V shed 3 bases and J 8 bases; nucleotides not matched to a gene: 11. Germline V CDR1 and CDR2: SQVTM, ANQGSEA. The CDR3 nucleotides read TGCAGCGTTGATTCGCGGGAGGGCCCGGGCGATGAGCAGTTCTTC. It is translated as CSVDSREGPGDEQFF.

The genes are TRBV7-9 and TRBJ2-3; no definite D call. The CDR3 runs to 13 residues. In germline, CDR1 is SEHNR, CDR2 FQNEAQ (reference sequence). V gave up 3 bases and J gave up 2 bases, with 6 bases separating them. This CDR3 reads CASSFGSTDTQYF. The CDR3 DNA reads as TGTGCCAGCAGCTTTGGCTCCACAGATACGCAGTATTTT.

This clone has just a few counts. The V and J genes are TRBV9 and TRBJ1-1, with D possibly matching TRBD1 (5 bases). Deletions cut 0 bases from V and 0 bases from J, with 12 bases between. CDR1 and CDR2 (germline): SGDLS, YYNGEE. The CDR3 runs to 16 residues. The CDR3 loop reads CASSVVGRGMNTEAFF. The CDR3 DNA follows: TGTGCCAGCAGCGTAGTGGGGCGGGGGATGAACACTGAAGCTTTCTTT.

This sequence joins TRBV19 and TRBJ2-4; TRBD1 matches at 9 bases. With V trimmed by 5 bases and J by 8 bases, 13 bases remained unmatched. The CDR3 consists of 16 residues. Germline values: CDR1 LNHDA, CDR2 SQIVND (reference sequence). CDR3 bases: TGTGCCAGTAGTCCCAGAACCGGGACAGGGAGAGACATTCAGTACTTC. Encoded protein: CASSPRTGTGRDIQYF.

V and J are TRBV18 and TRBJ2-7; TRBD2 matches 11 bases. Germline lookup yields CDR1 KGHSH and CDR2 LQKENI. Unmatched junction bases numbered 4, after V lost 4 bases and J lost 5 bases. The CDR3 has 14 residues. The CDR3 spells CASSHPGLADEQYF. CDR3 bases: TGTGCCAGCTCACACCCGGGACTAGCGGACGAGCAGTACTTC.

The chain combines TRBV6-1 with TRBJ2-1; 10 bases align to TRBD2. After removal of 3 bases from V and 4 bases from J, the junction contained 3 bases not matched to a gene. This CDR3 spans 15 amino acids. The germline V gene has CDR1 MNHNS and CDR2 SASEGT. CDR3 residues: CASSDLAGAYNEQFF. The CDR3, as DNA: TGTGCCAGCAGTGACCTAGCGGGGGCATACAATGAGCAGTTCTTC.

The rearrangement uses TRBV19 and TRBJ2-1, with 8 bases matching TRBD2. J lost 0 bases, V lost 5 bases, and 6 bases had no gene match. Germline-derived CDR1 and CDR2 are LNHDA and SQIVND (reference sequence). The CDR3 runs 16 residues. The CDR3 DNA reads as TGTGCCAGTAGTGAGGTAGCGGGAAGCTCCTACAATGAGCAGTTCTTC. Translated: CASSEVAGSSYNEQFF.

The chain joins TRBV19 to TRBJ2-7, with D hard to call. V was shortened by 4 bases and J by 4 bases, with 8 bases between the two germline ends. The CDR3 has 12 amino acids. Germline lookup yields CDR1 LNHDA and CDR2 SQIVND (reference sequence). CDR3 DNA sequence: TGTGCCAGTAGTACGCAGTCATACGAGCAGTACTTC. Translated: CASSTQSYEQYF.

The chain recombines TRBV6-4 with TRBJ1-2, with D hard to call. Germline CDR1 reads MRHNA; CDR2 reads SNTAGT. Trimming shortened V by 0 bases and J by 4 bases, and 3 bases separated the two germline ends. This CDR3 has 12 residues. The CDR3 sequence: CASSDSVYGYTF. CDR3 DNA sequence: TGTGCCAGCAGTGACTCCGTCTATGGCTACACCTTC.

The V call is TRBV29-1, the J call TRBJ2-7; 7 positions agree with TRBD2. The junction had 0 bases not matched to a gene; V was cut back by 1 base and J by 3 bases. The CDR3 extends over 12 amino acids. Germline V gene data show CDR1 as SQVTM and CDR2 as ANQGSEA. In DNA, the CDR3 is TGCAGCGTTGAAGGGACTAGCTACGAGCAGTACTTC. This sequence encodes CSVEGTSYEQYF.

The genes are TRBV12-5 and TRBJ2-1, with 11 bases fitting TRBD2. This CDR3 is built from 16 residues. The ends lost 6 bases at V and 4 bases at J; junction bases unmatched: 8. Germline loops: CDR1 LGHNT, CDR2 FRNRAP. The CDR3, as DNA: TGTGCTAGTGGCCCTACGGGACTAGCGGATTACAATGAGCAGTTCTTC. It specifies CASGPTGLADYNEQFF.

The chain uses TRBV9 and TRBJ2-3; maybe TRBD2 (5 bases). CDR3 size: 13 residues. V was cut by 6 bases and J by 2 bases, with 10 bases left in between. Germline CDR1 SGDLS, CDR2 YYNGEE. CDR3 DNA: TGTGCCAGCACCGAGGGCCTCACAGATACGCAGTATTTT. Its protein is CASTEGLTDTQYF.

The V call is TRBV30, the J call TRBJ1-6, with D tentatively TRBD1 (6 bases). CDR1 and CDR2 (germline): GTSNPN, SVGIG (reference sequence). V was trimmed by 3 bases and J by 10 bases, leaving 16 bases between them. This CDR3 has 14 amino acids. The CDR3 region has the DNA TGTGCCTGGAGCTCTGGACAGTCTAGATCACCCCTCCACTTT. The encoded protein is CAWSSGQSRSPLHF.

This chain connects TRBV5-5 to TRBJ2-7; D unresolved. V was clipped by 2 bases and J by 4 bases, with 4 bases between them. Germline V gene sequence: CDR1 SGHKS, CDR2 YYEKEE (reference sequence). The CDR3 loop spans 11 amino acids. CDR3 residues: CASSFSYEQYF. In DNA, the CDR3 is TGTGCCAGCAGCTTCAGTTACGAGCAGTACTTC.

This chain links TRBV15 with TRBJ2-1, with TRBD1 matching 7 bases. The V and J ends lost 3 bases and 7 bases, in that order; junction bases with no gene match: 6. The CDR3 is 14 amino acids. The germline gives CDR1 LNHNV, CDR2 YYDKDF (reference sequence). CDR3 DNA: TGTGCCACCAGCAGTAAGGACAGGCAGAATGAGCAGTTCTTC. This codes for CATSSKDRQNEQFF.

The chain employs TRBV4-3 and TRBJ1-1; tentatively, D is TRBD1 (5 bases). This CDR3 has 17 amino acids. Trimming took 3 bases from V and 0 from J, leaving 17 bases between them. Germline lookup yields CDR1 LGHNA and CDR2 YSLEER. CDR3 nucleotides: TGCGCCAGCAGCCATCGCTTTGGGGGGGACCTGAACACTGAAGCTTTCTTT. Translating it yields CASSHRFGGDLNTEAFF.

The chain has TRBV5-1 and TRBJ2-1, with D hard to call. The CDR3 has 18 amino acids. The germline V gene encodes CDR1 SGHRS and CDR2 YFSETQ. Trimming took off 3 bases at V and 0 bases at J, with 19 bases between the two ends. CDR3 residues: CASSYLGGQLSSYNEQFF. For the CDR3, the DNA is TGCGCCAGCAGCTACCTTGGCGGCCAATTAAGCTCCTACAATGAGCAGTTCTTC.

The chain is built from TRBV4-3 and TRBJ1-2; possibly TRBD1 for D (5 bases). This CDR3 region has 15 residues. V lost 0 bases, J lost 3 bases, and 11 bases lay in between. CDR1 LGHNA and CDR2 YSLEER come from the germline V gene. CDR3 DNA: TGCGCCAGCAGCCAAGATTTCGACAGCTACTATGGCTACACCTTC. Its translation is CASSQDFDSYYGYTF.

Concerning this clone: A read error may produce the germline difference seen at one junction end. V and J are TRBV6-5 and TRBJ2-3; the match to TRBD2 covers 8 bases. The CDR3 spans 14 residues. Looked up from germline, CDR1 is MNHEY and CDR2 is SVGAGI. CDR3 DNA sequence: TGTGCCAGCAGTTTGTGGACTAGCACCGATACGCAGTATTTT. Its translation: CASSLWTSTDTQYF.

This chain uses TRBV7-9 with TRBJ2-7, with D possibly matching TRBD2 (5 bases). V was shortened by 5 bases and J by 2 bases, with 13 bases between the two germline ends. The germline gives CDR1 SEHNR, CDR2 FQNEAQ (reference sequence). The CDR3 totals 14 residues. The CDR3: CASSGRDNPYEQYF. The CDR3 nucleotides are TGTGCCAGCAGCGGCCGGGATAACCCCTACGAGCAGTACTTC.

V gene TRBV4-1 combines with J gene TRBJ1-1; no firm D call. Trimming shortened V by 5 bases and J by 0 bases, and 4 bases separated the two germline ends. CDR3 length: 12 amino acids. Germline V gene lookup returns CDR1 MGHRA and CDR2 YSYEKL. CDR3 amino acids: CASSGVNTEAFF. CDR3 nucleotide sequence: TGCGCCAGCAGCGGAGTGAACACTGAAGCTTTCTTT.

This clone was seen a few times. V and J are TRBV7-9 and TRBJ2-5; 12 bases align to TRBD2. With 6 bases clipped from V and 1 base from J, the junction kept 9 bases outside the gene matches. Germline lookup yields CDR1 SEHNR and CDR2 FQNEAQ (reference sequence). This CDR3 has 17 residues. The DNA of the CDR3 is TGTGCCAGCAGTAGATCCCCGGGACTAGCGGGCCAAGAGACCCAGTACTTC. Translation gives CASSRSPGLAGQETQYF.

The chain is built from TRBV6-6 and TRBJ2-1; 8 bases map to TRBD2. V was pared by 5 bases and J by 4 bases, with 7 bases of the junction left unmatched. Germline lookup yields CDR1 MNHNY and CDR2 SVGAGI (reference sequence). The CDR3 is made up of 15 amino acids. CDR3 amino acids: CASSPGRAGYNEQFF. CDR3 nucleotide sequence: TGTGCCAGCAGTCCCGGGAGGGCGGGATACAATGAGCAGTTCTTC.

This clone was found a few times. The chain joins TRBV6-4 to TRBJ1-1; D is ambiguous. CDR3 length: 13 residues. Germline V gene data show CDR1 as MRHNA and CDR2 as SNTAGT. The ends were cut back, 2 bases at V and 5 bases at J, with 9 bases in the middle. Here the CDR3 reads CASSDEGGTEAFF. Here the CDR3 DNA reads TGTGCCAGCAGTGACGAGGGTGGGACTGAAGCTTTCTTT.

Concerning this clone: The sample has other DNA sequences that encode this CDR3 too. The chain combines TRBV19 with TRBJ1-1; weak D call: TRBD1 (6 bases). The V end lost 9 bases, the J end lost 1 base, and 9 bases lay between the germline ends. CDR1 and CDR2 from the germline V gene are LNHDA and SQIVND (reference sequence). The CDR3 covers 12 residues. In DNA form, the CDR3 reads TGTGCCAGCAAGGACAGGAACACTGAAGCTTTCTTT. Protein product: CASKDRNTEAFF.

This chain joins TRBV9 and TRBJ2-1; 7 bases map to TRBD2. The CDR3 consists of 16 residues. Germline V gene lookup returns CDR1 SGDLS and CDR2 YYNGEE. V shed 0 bases, J shed 6 bases, and the junction held 9 bases outside the gene matches. The CDR3 reads CASSVEGLRDLNEQFF. In DNA, the CDR3 is TGTGCCAGCAGCGTAGAGGGACTACGGGACCTCAATGAGCAGTTCTTC.